This passage covers 10 T cell receptor beta chains from one sample sequenced in a study of memory CD4+ T cells and cytomegalovirus serostatus. Single viable CD3+CD4+CD8-CD45RO+ cells were sorted as the memory CD4+ T cells. Libraries were prepared by immunoSEQ multiplex PCR; TCRdb keeps only in-frame clonotypes and omits some of them. The sample has about 25,000 clones, over 70% seen once. Sequenced material: memory CD4+ T cells from blood. Receptor source: an adult in good health and CMV-seronegative.

The CDR3 bases are TGTGCCAGCAGCTTAGGAGGCACCAATGGCTACACCTTC. It specifies CASSLGGTNGYTF. This rearrangement joins TRBV7-2 to TRBJ1-2; D uncertain. The CDR3 runs to 13 residues. V was pared by 1 base and J by 6 bases, with 9 bases between. Germline values: CDR1 SGHTA, CDR2 FQGNSA.

The chain is built from TRBV11-2 and TRBJ1-1; unclear D gene. V lost 5 bases and J lost 4, with 14 bases in between. Germline V gene data show CDR1 as SGHAT and CDR2 as FQNNGV. The CDR3 contains 14 residues. This CDR3 reads CASSQQRQSTEAFF. The CDR3 DNA reads TGTGCCAGCAGCCAACAACGTCAGAGCACTGAAGCTTTCTTT.

This clone was found once. This chain links TRBV5-1 with TRBJ1-3; no reliable D call. Germline V gives CDR1 SGHRS, CDR2 YFSETQ. The CDR3 runs to 14 residues. Trimming stripped 0 bases from V and 8 bases from J, with 12 bases between. CDR3 sequence (DNA): TGCGCCAGCAGCTTGGTAGGCAGGACTGACACCATATATTTT. Translating it yields CASSLVGRTDTIYF.

This clone was counted a single time. The rearrangement links TRBV4-3 to TRBJ2-7; 7 nucleotides align to TRBD2. After removal of 3 bases from V and 0 bases from J, the junction contained 5 bases not matched to a gene. Germline V gives CDR1 LGHNA, CDR2 YSLEER. This CDR3 is built from 15 residues. The CDR3 here is CASSQQAGTSYEQYF. In nucleotides, the CDR3 is TGCGCCAGCAGCCAGCAAGCGGGGACCTCCTACGAGCAGTACTTC.

This clone was recorded once. The chain links TRBV4-2 to TRBJ2-3; 7 positions match TRBD1. This CDR3 spans 16 amino acids. CDR1 is LGHNA and CDR2 is YNFKEQ in the germline V gene. With 4 bases clipped from V and 1 base from J, the junction kept 8 bases outside the gene matches. The CDR3 here is CASSPAGGSGTDTQYF. CDR3 nucleotides: TGTGCCAGCAGCCCGGCAGGGGGATCGGGCACAGATACGCAGTATTTT.

This chain connects TRBV4-1 to TRBJ1-2, with 7 bases that match TRBD1. This CDR3 has 18 amino acids. Per germline, CDR1 MGHRA and CDR2 YSYEKL. V lost 1 base, J lost 5 bases, and 16 bases stayed unmatched. This chain's CDR3 is CASSQVLNRGNPTYGYTF. As DNA, the CDR3 is TGCGCCAGCAGCCAAGTATTAAACAGGGGAAACCCTACTTATGGCTACACCTTC.

The V and J genes are TRBV28 and TRBJ2-6; D is ambiguous. The V end lost 5 bases, the J end lost 14 bases, and 13 bases lay between the germline ends. CDR1 is MDHEN, CDR2 SYDVKM, per germline. The CDR3 length is 12 residues. The CDR3 loop reads CASSPPSFFLTF. The CDR3 coding sequence is TGTGCCAGCAGTCCACCCTCTTTTTTCCTGACTTTC.

The rearrangement links TRBV28 to TRBJ2-1; 8 bases are shared with TRBD2. CDR3 length: 15 residues. After removal of 7 bases from V and 5 bases from J, the junction contained 10 bases not matched to a gene. CDR1 is MDHEN, CDR2 SYDVKM, per germline. The CDR3 DNA is TGTGCCAGCACATCTTATCAAGCGGGGGACAATGAGCAGTTCTTC. Encoded protein: CASTSYQAGDNEQFF.

The CDR3, as DNA: TGTGCCAGCAGACCCCAAGGGGAGGTGGGGTATGGCTACACCTTC. Translation: CASRPQGEVGYGYTF. V usage is TRBV28 and J usage is TRBJ1-2; D is perhaps TRBD1 (5 bases). Deletions cut 6 bases from V and 5 bases from J, with 19 bases between. The CDR3 runs to 15 residues. Germline V gene sequence: CDR1 MDHEN, CDR2 SYDVKM.

The rearrangement links TRBV5-1 to TRBJ2-1; no clear D gene. CDR1 is SGHRS and CDR2 is YFSETQ in the germline V gene. This CDR3 has 14 residues. Trimming took off 4 bases at V and 0 bases at J, with 8 bases between the two ends. CDR3 sequence reads: CASSPGNSYNEQFF. The CDR3 region has the DNA TGCGCCAGCAGCCCTGGTAACTCCTACAATGAGCAGTTCTTC.